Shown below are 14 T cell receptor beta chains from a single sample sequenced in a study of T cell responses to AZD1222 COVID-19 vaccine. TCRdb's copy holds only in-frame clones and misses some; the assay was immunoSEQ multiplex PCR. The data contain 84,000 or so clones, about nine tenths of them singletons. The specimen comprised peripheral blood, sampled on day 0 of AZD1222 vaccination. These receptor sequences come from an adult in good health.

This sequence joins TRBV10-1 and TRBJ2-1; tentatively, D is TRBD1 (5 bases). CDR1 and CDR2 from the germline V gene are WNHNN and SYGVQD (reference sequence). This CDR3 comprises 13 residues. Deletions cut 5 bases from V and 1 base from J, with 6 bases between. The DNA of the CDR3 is TGCGCCAGCAGTAGGGGTTCCTACAATGAGCAGTTCTTC. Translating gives CASSRGSYNEQFF.

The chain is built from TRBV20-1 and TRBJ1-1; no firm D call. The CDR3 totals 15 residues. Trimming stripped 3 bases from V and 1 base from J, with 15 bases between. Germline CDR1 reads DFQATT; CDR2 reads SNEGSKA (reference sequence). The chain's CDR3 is CSASRQVGGNTEAFF. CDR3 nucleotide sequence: TGCAGTGCTAGTCGCCAGGTCGGCGGGAACACTGAAGCTTTCTTT.

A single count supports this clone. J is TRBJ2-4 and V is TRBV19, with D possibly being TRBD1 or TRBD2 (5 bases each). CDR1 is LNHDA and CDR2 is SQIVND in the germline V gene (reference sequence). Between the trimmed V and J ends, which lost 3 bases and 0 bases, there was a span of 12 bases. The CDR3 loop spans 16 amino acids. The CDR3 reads CASSIQGERAKNIQYF. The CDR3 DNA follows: TGTGCCAGTAGTATCCAGGGAGAAAGAGCCAAAAACATTCAGTACTTC.

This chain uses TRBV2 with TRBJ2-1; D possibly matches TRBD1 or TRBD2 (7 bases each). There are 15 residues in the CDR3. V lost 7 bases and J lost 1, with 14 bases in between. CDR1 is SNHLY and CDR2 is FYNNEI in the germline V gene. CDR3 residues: CASKGAGVSYNEQFF. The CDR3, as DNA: TGTGCCAGCAAGGGGGCGGGAGTTTCCTACAATGAGCAGTTCTTC. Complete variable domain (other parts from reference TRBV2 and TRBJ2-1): EPEVTQTPSHQVTQMGQEVILRCVPISNHLYFYWYRQILGQKVEFLVSFYNNEISEKSEIFDDQFSVERPDGSNFTLKIRSTKLEDSAMYFCASKGAGVSYNEQFFGPGTRLTVL.

CDR3 nucleotides: TGTGCCAGCAGCAATAGCGGGAGGGTCACAGATACGCAGTATTTT. Translating it yields CASSNSGRVTDTQYF. This rearrangement joins TRBV7-9 to TRBJ2-3, with 11 nucleotides matching TRBD2. The CDR3 contains 15 residues. Germline V lookup: CDR1 SEHNR, CDR2 FQNEAQ (reference sequence). V lost 5 bases to trimming and J lost 2 bases; unmatched junction nucleotides: 3.

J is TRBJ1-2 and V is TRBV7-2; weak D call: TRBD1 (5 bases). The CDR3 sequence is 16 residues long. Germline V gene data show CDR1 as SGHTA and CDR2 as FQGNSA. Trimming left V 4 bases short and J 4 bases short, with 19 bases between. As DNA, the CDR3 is TGTGCCAGCAGCTCCACCGGGGGGGGTGCGAGCTATGGCTACACCTTC. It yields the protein CASSSTGGGASYGYTF.

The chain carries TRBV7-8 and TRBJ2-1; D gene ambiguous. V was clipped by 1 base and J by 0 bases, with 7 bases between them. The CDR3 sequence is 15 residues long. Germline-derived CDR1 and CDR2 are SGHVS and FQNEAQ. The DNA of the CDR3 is TGTGCCAGCAGCTTAGGAGAGAGCTCCTACAATGAGCAGTTCTTC. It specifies CASSLGESSYNEQFF.

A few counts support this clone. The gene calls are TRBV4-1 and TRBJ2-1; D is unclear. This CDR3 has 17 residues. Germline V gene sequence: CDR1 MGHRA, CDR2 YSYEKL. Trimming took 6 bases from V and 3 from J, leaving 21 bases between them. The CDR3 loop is CASRARTTPTFYNEQFF. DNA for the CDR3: TGCGCCAGCAGGGCGCGGACCACCCCGACATTCTACAATGAGCAGTTCTTC.

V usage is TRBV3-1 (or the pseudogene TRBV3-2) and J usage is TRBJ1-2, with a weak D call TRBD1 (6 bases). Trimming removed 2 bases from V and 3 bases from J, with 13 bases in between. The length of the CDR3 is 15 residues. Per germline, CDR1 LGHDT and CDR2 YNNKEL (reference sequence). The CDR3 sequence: CASSQKPGDYYGYTF. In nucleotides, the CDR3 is TGTGCCAGCAGCCAAAAACCAGGGGATTACTATGGCTACACCTTC.

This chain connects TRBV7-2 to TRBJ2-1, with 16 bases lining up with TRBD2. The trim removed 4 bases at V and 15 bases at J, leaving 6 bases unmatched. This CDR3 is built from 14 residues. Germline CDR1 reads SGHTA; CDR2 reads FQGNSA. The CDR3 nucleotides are TGTGCCAGCAGCTCGGGACTAGCGGGGGGGCACAGGTTCTTC. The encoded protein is CASSSGLAGGHRFF.

CDR3 DNA: TGTGCCAGCAGCCCACTCGGGGATAACTATGGCTACACCTTC. It codes for CASSPLGDNYGYTF. The chain joins TRBV3-1 (or the pseudogene TRBV3-2) to TRBJ1-2; D unclear. This CDR3 is built from 14 residues. Trimming removed 4 bases at V and 1 base at J, with 10 bases between. CDR1 is LGHDT, CDR2 YNNKEL, per germline (reference sequence).

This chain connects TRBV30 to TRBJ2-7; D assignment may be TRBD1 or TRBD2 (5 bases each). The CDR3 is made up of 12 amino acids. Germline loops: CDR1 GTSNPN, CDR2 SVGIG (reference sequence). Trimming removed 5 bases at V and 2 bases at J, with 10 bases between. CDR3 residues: CAWGSGPYEQYF. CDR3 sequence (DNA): TGTGCCTGGGGATCGGGGCCCTACGAGCAGTACTTC. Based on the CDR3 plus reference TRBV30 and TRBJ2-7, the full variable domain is SQTIHQWPATLVQPVGSPLSLECTVEGTSNPNLYWYRQAAGRGLQLLFYSVGIGQISSEVPQNLSASRPQDRQFILSSKKLLLSDSGFYLCAWGSGPYEQYFGPGTRLTVT.

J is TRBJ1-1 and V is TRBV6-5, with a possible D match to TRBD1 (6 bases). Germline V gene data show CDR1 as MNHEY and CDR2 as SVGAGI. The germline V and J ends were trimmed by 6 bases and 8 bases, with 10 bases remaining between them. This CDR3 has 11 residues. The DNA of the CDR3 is TGTGCCAGCAGACCCGACAGGGAAGCTTTCTTT. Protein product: CASRPDREAFF.

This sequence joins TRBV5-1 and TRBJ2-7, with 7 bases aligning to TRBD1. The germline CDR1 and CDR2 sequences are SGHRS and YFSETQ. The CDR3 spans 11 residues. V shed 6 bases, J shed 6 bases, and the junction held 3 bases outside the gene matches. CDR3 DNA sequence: TGCGCCAGCACGGGACAGTCCGAGCAGTACTTC. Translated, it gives CASTGQSEQYF.